This TCR beta chain was sequenced during a study of T cells in Graves' hyperthyroidism and ophthalmopathy. The source material, RNA transcripts, was used to amplify TCR beta CDR3 regions. A set of HTBI primers served as the primers for a first-round RT-PCR of the TCR CDR3. TCRdb ran MiXCR on the multiplex PCR reads and lists one entry per CDR3 protein. The table records approximately 320,000 distinct CDR3 sequences, over 15% of them present only once. Thyroid ultrasound and orbital computed tomography, with clinical symptoms and serum thyroxine and TRAb, informed diagnoses. Germline V gene sequence: CDR1 DFQATT, CDR2 SNEGSKA (reference sequence). The CDR3 runs 15 residues. This clonotype was observed a handful of times.

This TCR came from a man aged 30 to 39 with Graves' hyperthyroidism. Material: blood. The chain links TRBV20-1 to TRBJ2-3, with TRBD2 as a possible D gene (6 bases). CDR3 sequence reads: CSASSSGENTDTQYF. Written as DNA, the CDR3 is TGCAGCGCATCCTCCTCGGGAGAAAACACAGATACGCAGTATTTT.